Each of the 27 T cell receptor beta chains below was sequenced from the same sample in a study of technical replicates of blood from a handful of donors. Assay used: immunoSEQ multiplex PCR; TCRdb lists only in-frame clones, some missing. The table includes tens of thousands of clones, 95% to 98% detected once. The sample comprised T cells isolated from PBMCs. These receptors all stem from a human donor in good health.

V is TRBV6-4 and J is TRBJ1-1; D remains unclear. The CDR3 totals 15 residues. V was cut by 3 bases and J by 1 base, with 12 bases left in between. The germline V gene encodes CDR1 MRHNA and CDR2 SNTAGT. The CDR3 protein is CASSEDRGPNTEAFF. In DNA form, the CDR3 reads TGTGCCAGCAGTGAAGACCGAGGCCCGAACACTGAAGCTTTCTTT.

This clone was detected once. The rearrangement uses TRBV30 and TRBJ2-7, with 8 bases lining up with TRBD1. Germline trimming cut 8 bases from V and 6 bases from J; bases unmatched to any gene: 6. This CDR3 spans 11 amino acids. Germline V lookup: CDR1 GTSNPN, CDR2 SVGIG (reference sequence). The CDR3 loop is CARGQGGEQYF. The CDR3 region has the DNA TGTGCCCGAGGACAGGGAGGCGAGCAGTACTTC.

The chain has TRBV13 and TRBJ2-7, with D possibly TRBD2 on 7 matching bases. CDR1 PRHDT and CDR2 FYEKMQ come from the germline V gene (reference sequence). V was clipped by 1 base and J by 5 bases, with 18 bases between them. This CDR3 has 16 amino acids. CDR3 nucleotides: TGTGCCAGCAGCTTAGCCTCTGGGGGGGCTAGAAACGAGCAGTACTTC. Protein: CASSLASGGARNEQYF.

V is TRBV15 and J is TRBJ2-7; 8 bases are shared with TRBD1. The CDR3 runs 16 residues. Germline V gene sequence: CDR1 LNHNV, CDR2 YYDKDF (reference sequence). V was pared by 1 base and J by 3 bases, with 8 bases of the junction left unmatched. The CDR3 region is CATSRAPLGQGYEQYF. The CDR3, as DNA: TGTGCCACCAGCAGAGCCCCTCTCGGACAGGGCTACGAGCAGTACTTC.

V gene TRBV11-3 combines with J gene TRBJ1-1; weak D call: TRBD1 (6 bases). Germline lookup yields CDR1 SGHNT and CDR2 YENEEA. Trimming removed 2 bases at V and 6 bases at J, with 19 bases between. The CDR3 totals 16 residues. The DNA for the CDR3 is TGTGCCAGCAGCTTATTAGGCGGGGGGGGCATATCTGAAGCTTTCTTT. Residues: CASSLLGGGGISEAFF.

The CDR3 protein is CASSRRGDPSTDTQYF. CDR3 nucleotide sequence: TGTGCCAGCAGCAGACGCGGGGACCCTAGCACAGATACGCAGTATTTT. The rearrangement links TRBV11-3 to TRBJ2-3; possible D gene TRBD2, 6 bases. V was pared by 5 bases and J by 0 bases, with 15 bases between. Germline-derived CDR1 and CDR2 are SGHNT and YENEEA. The CDR3 consists of 16 residues. Full variable domain (remainder filled in from reference TRBV11-3 and TRBJ2-3): EAGVVQSPRYKIIEKKQPVAFWCNPISGHNTLYWYLQNLGQGPELLIRYENEEAVDDSQLPKDRFSAERLKGVDSTLKIQPAELGDSAVYLCASSRRGDPSTDTQYFGPGTRLTVL.

The V call is TRBV27, the J call TRBJ2-1; 7 positions match TRBD2. V shed 5 bases, J shed 3 bases, and the junction held 4 bases outside the gene matches. Germline CDR1 reads MNHEY; CDR2 reads SMNVEV (reference sequence). This CDR3 comprises 14 residues. The DNA of the CDR3 is TGTGCCAGCAGTCGTATAGCGGGCTACAATGAGCAGTTCTTC. This gives the protein CASSRIAGYNEQFF.

The J gene is TRBJ2-3, the V gene TRBV27; TRBD1 matches at 9 bases. Trimming removed 3 bases from V and 6 bases from J; junction bases left unmatched: 7. The CDR3 is 15 residues long. From germline, CDR1 is MNHEY and CDR2 SMNVEV (reference sequence). The DNA for the CDR3 is TGTGCCAGCAGTTTCTCCGGGACAGGGTTCGATACGCAGTATTTT. Translating it yields CASSFSGTGFDTQYF.

The V gene is TRBV5-1, the J gene TRBJ2-7; D possibly corresponds to TRBD2 (6 bases). Looked up from germline, CDR1 is SGHRS and CDR2 is YFSETQ. The CDR3 is 13 residues long. V dropped 3 bases and J dropped 5 bases, with 12 bases sitting between them. The CDR3 loop is CASSYGGRDEQYF. The CDR3 bases are TGCGCCAGCAGCTACGGAGGGAGAGACGAGCAGTACTTC. Full variable domain (outside the CDR3, taken from reference TRBV5-1 and TRBJ2-7): KAGVTQTPRYLIKTRGQQVTLSCSPISGHRSVSWYQQTPGQGLQFLFEYFSETQRNKGNFPGRFSGRQFSNSRSEMNVSTLELGDSALYLCASSYGGRDEQYFGPGTRLTVT.

The DNA for the CDR3 is TGTGCCAGCAGTTTTGGGCGGGGCTACGAGCAGTACTTC. Amino acids: CASSFGRGYEQYF. This chain uses TRBV6-5 with TRBJ2-7; possibly TRBD2 for D (6 bases). The length of the CDR3 is 13 residues. V was trimmed by 4 bases and J by 3 bases, leaving 10 bases between them. CDR1 and CDR2 (germline): MNHEY, SVGAGI.

The rearrangement joins TRBV29-1 to TRBJ1-2; 7 bases agree with TRBD1. V was clipped by 3 bases and J by 6 bases; unmatched bases: 13. Germline CDR1 and CDR2: SQVTM and ANQGSEA. CDR3 length equals 15 residues. The CDR3 coding sequence is TGCAGCGTTGACCAAGTCCGAATAGGGGGCCATGGCTACACCTTC. Protein sequence: CSVDQVRIGGHGYTF. The variable domain in full, completed from reference TRBV29-1 and TRBJ1-2, reads SAVISQKPSRDICQRGTSLTIQCQVDSQVTMMFWYRQQPGQSLTLIATANQGSEATYESGFVIDKFPISRPNLTFSTLTVSNMSPEDSSIYLCSVDQVRIGGHGYTFGSGTRLTVV.

The chain has TRBV19 and TRBJ2-7; D might be TRBD1 (5 bases). Trimming shortened V by 3 bases and J by 0 bases, and 12 bases separated the two germline ends. Per germline, CDR1 LNHDA and CDR2 SQIVND (reference sequence). The CDR3 is 15 residues long. CDR3 bases: TGTGCCAGTAGTATCGGACAACTACACTCCTACGAGCAGTACTTC. This translates into CASSIGQLHSYEQYF.

The chain is built from TRBV9 and TRBJ1-2; TRBD1 is a possible D gene (5 bases). V lost 3 bases and J lost 2, with 14 bases in between. The CDR3 covers 15 residues. Looked up from germline, CDR1 is SGDLS and CDR2 is YYNGEE. CDR3 residues: CASSEAPAGNYGYTF. CDR3 bases: TGTGCCAGCAGCGAGGCCCCTGCAGGGAACTATGGCTACACCTTC.

The chain links TRBV29-1 to TRBJ2-3; 9 bases align to TRBD2. CDR3 length: 13 residues. Trimming removed 6 bases from V and 5 bases from J; junction bases left unmatched: 6. The germline V gene has CDR1 SQVTM and CDR2 ANQGSEA. The CDR3 DNA follows: TGCAGCGTCCAGCGGGGGGTCGGAGATACGCAGTATTTT. It encodes CSVQRGVGDTQYF.

The V and J genes are TRBV10-3 and TRBJ2-7; 8 bases are a match to TRBD2. CDR3 length: 16 residues. J was trimmed by 6 bases and V by 0 bases; bases with no gene match: 10. Germline V gives CDR1 ENHRY, CDR2 SYGVKD. Here the CDR3 DNA reads TGTGCCATCAGTGAGTCGCAACTAGCGGAGGGGAGCGAGCAGTACTTC. Protein product: CAISESQLAEGSEQYF.

The V call is TRBV6-6, the J call TRBJ2-7, with a possible D match to TRBD2 (6 bases). This CDR3 has 14 amino acids. Germline CDR1 is MNHNY and CDR2 is SVGAGI (reference sequence). V shed 2 bases and J shed 5 bases, with 13 bases lying between them. CDR3 sequence reads: CASSYGRELDEQYF. The CDR3 DNA reads TGTGCCAGCAGTTACGGTCGGGAGTTAGACGAGCAGTACTTC.

The V call is TRBV29-1, the J call TRBJ2-7; TRBD2 is a possible D gene (5 bases). V gave up 6 bases and J gave up 4 bases, with 7 bases separating them. CDR1 is SQVTM, CDR2 ANQGSEA, per germline. The CDR3 spans 10 residues. In DNA, the CDR3 is TGCAGCGTGAGGGATTACGAGCAGTACTTC. It encodes CSVRDYEQYF.

The rearrangement links TRBV6-5 to TRBJ2-7; no clear D. The CDR3 length is 16 residues. The V gene lost 0 bases and the J gene lost 3 bases, with 15 bases spanning the gap. Germline V gene lookup returns CDR1 MNHEY and CDR2 SVGAGI. CDR3 amino acids: CASSYSFRGAVYEQYF. The DNA of the CDR3 is TGTGCCAGCAGTTACTCGTTCCGAGGCGCGGTCTACGAGCAGTACTTC.

The gene calls are TRBV7-3 and TRBJ2-7; no clear D. The ends were cut back, 2 bases at V and 7 bases at J, with 15 bases in the middle. CDR1 and CDR2 (germline): SGHTA, FQGTGA. The CDR3 covers 14 residues. The CDR3 region is CASSLGWASVEQYF. In DNA, the CDR3 is TGTGCCAGCAGCTTAGGGTGGGCATCAGTGGAGCAGTACTTC.

This chain joins TRBV28 and TRBJ2-7; D perhaps matches TRBD1 (5 bases). The CDR3 runs 13 residues. Germline V gene lookup returns CDR1 MDHEN and CDR2 SYDVKM. V was trimmed by 4 bases and J by 5 bases, leaving 12 bases between them. The CDR3, as DNA: TGTGCCAGCAGTTACCTGATGGGGCACGAGCAGTACTTC. Amino acids: CASSYLMGHEQYF.

This chain links TRBV6-1 with TRBJ2-5; D not certain. Trimming pared 0 bases from V and 1 base from J, leaving 6 bases between. Per germline, CDR1 MNHNS and CDR2 SASEGT. The CDR3 totals 14 residues. The CDR3, as DNA: TGTGCCAGCAGTGAAGCCAGCGCCCAAGAGACCCAGTACTTC. Amino acid sequence: CASSEASAQETQYF.

The V call is TRBV19, the J call TRBJ2-7; maybe TRBD2 (6 bases). The CDR3 has 17 amino acids. Per the germline V gene, CDR1 is LNHDA and CDR2 is SQIVND (reference sequence). V lost 1 base, J lost 2 bases, and 18 bases lay in between. CDR3 coding DNA: TGTGCCAGTAGTATAGGAGGCCTCCGGGACTCCCCCTACGAGCAGTACTTC. Translation gives CASSIGGLRDSPYEQYF.

The CDR3 nucleotides read TGTGCCAGCAGTTTACCAGGGGGCGTCTATGGCTACACCTTC. It is translated as CASSLPGGVYGYTF. The genes are TRBV28 and TRBJ1-2; 8 nucleotides agree with TRBD1. The V gene's germline CDR1 is MDHEN and CDR2 SYDVKM. The CDR3 contains 14 residues. With 2 bases clipped from V and 4 bases from J, the junction kept 3 bases outside the gene matches.

The chain is built from TRBV9 and TRBJ2-7; the D gene is possibly TRBD2 (5 bases). Trimming removed 0 bases from V and 3 bases from J, with 16 bases in between. This CDR3 contains 16 residues. Germline CDR1 is SGDLS and CDR2 is YYNGEE. The CDR3 region has the DNA TGTGCCAGCAGCGTAGGTTTAGGGTTGAGGGTCTACGAGCAGTACTTC. Its translation: CASSVGLGLRVYEQYF.

This chain joins TRBV6-6 and TRBJ2-7; D possibly corresponds to TRBD1 (7 bases). V lost 2 bases to trimming and J lost 4 bases, with 12 bases between them. Looked up from germline, CDR1 is MNHNY and CDR2 is SVGAGI (reference sequence). The CDR3 runs to 14 residues. Here the CDR3 reads CASSYPGGSYEQYF. The CDR3, as DNA: TGTGCCAGCAGTTACCCAGGGGGGTCTTACGAGCAGTACTTC.

This chain uses TRBV7-8 with TRBJ2-7; TRBD2 might be the D (5 bases). The germline V gene encodes CDR1 SGHVS and CDR2 FQNEAQ. The CDR3 runs 15 residues. Trimming left V 8 bases short and J 2 bases short, with 19 bases between. The CDR3 DNA reads as TGTGCCAGCGGAGAGGGAGTCGGATTTGCCTACGAGCAGTACTTC. This gives the protein CASGEGVGFAYEQYF.

The rearrangement joins TRBV6-5 to TRBJ1-1; no definite D call. V shed 0 bases and J shed 10 bases, with 21 bases lying between them. The germline V gene has CDR1 MNHEY and CDR2 SVGAGI. The CDR3 length is 16 residues. CDR3 residues: CASSYSIRPDLEGAFF. As DNA, the CDR3 is TGTGCCAGCAGTTACTCAATCCGACCGGACTTGGAGGGAGCTTTCTTT.